The 14 T cell receptor beta chains in this list originate from one sample, sequenced in a study of shared clonotypes between healthy human individuals. The protocol was immunoSEQ multiplex PCR, while the TCRdb copy is restricted to in-frame clones and leaves out a portion. The table records about 2.1 million clones, 93% of them present only once. Positively selected for CCR7, the CD45RO-negative cells used as naive CD8 cells excluded terminally differentiated effector memory CD45RA+ cells. Material for sequencing was naive CD8+ T cells from PBMCs. The receptors were sampled from a man between 18 and 29 years old in good health. Some clones in this sample may be carry-over from other donors' samples.

In DNA, the CDR3 is TGTGCCAGCTTATCTGCAACTAATGAAAAACTGTTTTTT. Its protein is CASLSATNEKLFF. V is TRBV6-6 and J is TRBJ1-4; D is undetermined. Germline CDR1 MNHNY, CDR2 SVGAGI (reference sequence). This CDR3 contains 13 residues. Trimming took 8 bases from V and 0 from J, leaving 7 bases between them.

This clone was observed a single time. The V gene is TRBV4-1, the J gene TRBJ1-2; D uncertain. V lost 4 bases and J lost 6, with 12 bases in between. Germline CDR1 and CDR2: MGHRA and YSYEKL. The CDR3 runs to 13 residues. The CDR3 region is CASSPAGGDGYTF. The CDR3 bases are TGCGCCAGCAGCCCCGCGGGCGGGGATGGCTACACCTTC.

This clone appeared once. The rearrangement uses TRBV20-1 and TRBJ2-7; no clear D gene. V lost 6 bases to trimming and J lost 2 bases, with 5 bases between them. This CDR3 is built from 10 residues. Germline V gene lookup returns CDR1 DFQATT and CDR2 SNEGSKA (reference sequence). The CDR3 sequence is CSAATYEQYF. The CDR3, as DNA: TGCAGTGCGGCTACCTACGAGCAGTACTTC.

The chain carries TRBV4-1 and TRBJ2-7; a possible D gene is TRBD2 (5 bases). The CDR3 sequence is 14 residues long. Trimming pared 3 bases from V and 8 bases from J, leaving 17 bases between. The germline gives CDR1 MGHRA, CDR2 YSYEKL. The CDR3 bases are TGCGCCAGCAGCCATGATGAGAGGGATTTCAAGCAGTACTTC. This sequence encodes CASSHDERDFKQYF.

The gene calls are TRBV7-9 and TRBJ1-1; D gene uncertain. This CDR3 contains 12 residues. The germline V gene encodes CDR1 SEHNR and CDR2 FQNEAQ (reference sequence). Trimming took off 6 bases at V and 4 bases at J, with 9 bases between the two ends. CDR3 sequence (DNA): TGTGCCAGCAGTGGTTGGAGCACTGAAGCTTTCTTT. Translating it yields CASSGWSTEAFF.

The V gene is TRBV27, the J gene TRBJ2-7; tentative D call: TRBD2 (6 bases). CDR1 and CDR2 from the germline V gene are MNHEY and SMNVEV (reference sequence). Deletions cut 3 bases from V and 3 bases from J, with 12 bases between. The CDR3 totals 14 residues. CDR3 region: CASSFEGRRYEQYF. As DNA, the CDR3 is TGTGCCAGCAGTTTCGAAGGGAGGCGCTACGAGCAGTACTTC.

The chain uses TRBV2 and TRBJ1-3; D uncertain. In germline, CDR1 is SNHLY, CDR2 FYNNEI. V was pared by 10 bases and J by 0 bases, with 10 bases between. CDR3 size: 13 residues. The DNA of the CDR3 is TGTGCCATCACGGCCTTCTCTGGAAACACCATATATTTT. The encoded protein is CAITAFSGNTIYF.

The rearrangement joins TRBV27 to TRBJ2-7; D remains ambiguous. CDR1 is MNHEY and CDR2 is SMNVEV in the germline V gene (reference sequence). The ends were cut back, 0 bases at V and 0 bases at J, with 9 bases in the middle. The CDR3 has 15 amino acids. The DNA for the CDR3 is TGTGCCAGCAGTTTATCTTTGATACCCTCCTACGAGCAGTACTTC. This gives the protein CASSLSLIPSYEQYF.

The chain combines TRBV14 with TRBJ1-1; weak D call: TRBD1 (5 bases). The CDR3 has 15 amino acids. Germline V gene sequence: CDR1 SGHDN, CDR2 FVKESK. V gave up 4 bases and J gave up 1 base, with 13 bases separating them. The chain's CDR3 is CASSLNPTANTEAFF. The CDR3 coding sequence is TGTGCCAGCAGCCTCAACCCGACAGCGAACACTGAAGCTTTCTTT.

V usage is TRBV7-9 and J usage is TRBJ1-1; D is unclear. CDR3 length equals 13 residues. Germline-derived CDR1 and CDR2 are SEHNR and FQNEAQ (reference sequence). V was cut by 1 base and J by 6 bases, with 9 bases left in between. The CDR3 nucleotides read TGTGCCAGCAGCTTAGAAAGGGCCTCTGAAGCTTTCTTT. Translating gives CASSLERASEAFF.

V is TRBV7-3 and J is TRBJ2-5, with 8 bases that match TRBD2. V trimming: 2 bases; J trimming: 3 bases; junction bases outside the gene matches: 5. Germline V gives CDR1 SGHTA, CDR2 FQGTGA. The CDR3 runs 15 residues. The CDR3 here is CASSLRGTRKETQYF. The CDR3 DNA sequence: TGTGCCAGCAGCTTACGGGGGACTAGAAAAGAGACCCAGTACTTC.

The chain combines TRBV7-9 with TRBJ1-3; D call uncertain. The germline V gene has CDR1 SEHNR and CDR2 FQNEAQ (reference sequence). This CDR3 contains 16 residues. V shed 2 bases and J shed 2 bases, with 13 bases lying between them. The CDR3 spells CASSLFRYSAGNTIYF. As DNA, the CDR3 is TGTGCCAGCAGCTTATTTAGATATTCGGCTGGAAACACCATATATTTT.

This clone was recorded once. The chain recombines TRBV4-2 with TRBJ2-7; D is unclear. This CDR3 is 13 amino acids long. V was cut by 1 base and J by 3 bases, with 7 bases left in between. Germline CDR1 LGHNA, CDR2 YNFKEQ. DNA for the CDR3: TGTGCCAGCAGCCAAGTAGATTACTACGAGCAGTACTTC. Translating gives CASSQVDYYEQYF.

The rearrangement joins TRBV4-3 to TRBJ2-2, with 7 bases aligning to TRBD2. Trimming cost V 4 bases and J 3 bases; bases outside gene matches: 11. CDR1 and CDR2 (germline): LGHNA, YSLEER. The CDR3 has 17 residues. CDR3 sequence: CASSPPSAGEYTGELFF. CDR3 sequence (DNA): TGCGCCAGCAGCCCCCCCTCGGCGGGAGAGTACACCGGGGAGCTGTTTTTT.